This passage covers 7 T cell receptor beta chains from one sample sequenced in a study of T cells in Graves' hyperthyroidism and ophthalmopathy. Amplification targeted TCR beta CDR3 regions from RNA transcripts. The TCR CDR3 was amplified in a first-round RT-PCR using the HTBI primer set. In TCRdb, the multiplex PCR reads were re-called with MiXCR into one record per CDR3 protein. Of some 500,000 distinct CDR3 sequences listed, approximately 25% are singletons. The sample taken for sequencing was blood. The receptors derive from a woman aged 25 to 45 with Graves' ophthalmopathy.

The chain employs TRBV11-2 and TRBJ2-1, with 13 bases matching TRBD2. The CDR3 runs to 16 residues. V trimming: 6 bases; J trimming: 5 bases; junction bases outside the gene matches: 7. Germline CDR1 is SGHAT and CDR2 is FQNNGV. This chain's CDR3 is CASRSRLAGGHNEQFF. CDR3 coding DNA: TGTGCCAGCAGATCTAGACTAGCGGGGGGTCACAATGAGCAGTTCTTC.

The V and J genes are TRBV10-3 and TRBJ1-1; 10 bases map to TRBD1. The V gene's germline CDR1 is ENHRY and CDR2 SYGVKD. CDR3 length equals 15 residues. Losses at the gene ends were 5 bases for V and 11 bases for J; bases not matched to a gene: 14. As DNA, the CDR3 is TGTGCCATCAGTCCGTTAACCGGGACAGGGGCTGCTGCTTTCTTT. As protein: CAISPLTGTGAAAFF.

There are a few counts of this clonotype. CDR3 residues: CASSQDGRNYGYTF. For the CDR3, the DNA is TGTGCCAGCAGCCAAGATGGTCGCAACTATGGCTACACCTTC. This chain links TRBV3-1 with TRBJ1-2, with no clear D. V was trimmed by 0 bases and J by 2 bases, leaving 7 bases between them. Germline CDR1 and CDR2: LGHDT and YNNKEL (reference sequence). The CDR3 runs to 14 residues.

At least ten counts were recorded for this clonotype. The chain combines TRBV19 with TRBJ2-5; TRBD2 matches at 9 bases. V shed 6 bases, J shed 1 base, and the junction held 6 bases outside the gene matches. The length of the CDR3 is 15 residues. The germline CDR1 and CDR2 sequences are LNHDA and SQIVND (reference sequence). The CDR3 is CASSKLAGRQETQYF. In DNA, the CDR3 is TGTGCCAGTAGCAAACTAGCGGGTCGCCAAGAGACCCAGTACTTC.

The chain is built from TRBV2 and TRBJ2-5; 10 positions agree with TRBD1. This CDR3 spans 14 amino acids. Germline assignment: CDR1 SNHLY and CDR2 FYNNEI. CDR3: CKDRGRRGGETQYF. The CDR3 DNA sequence: TGTAAAGACAGGGGGCGTCGGGGAGGAGAGACCCAGTACTTC.

V usage is TRBV27 and J usage is TRBJ2-5; the D gene could be TRBD1 or TRBD2 (5 bases each). This CDR3 has 14 residues. Germline CDR1 is MNHEY and CDR2 is SMNVEV (reference sequence). Trimming took off 5 bases at V and 2 bases at J, with 12 bases between the two ends. This chain's CDR3 is CASSRNWGQETQYF. The CDR3 DNA reads as TGTGCCAGCAGTCGCAATTGGGGGCAAGAGACCCAGTACTTC.

Ten or more counts support this clonotype. The chain is built from TRBV3-1 and TRBJ2-5; a possible D gene is TRBD2 (7 bases). The germline V gene has CDR1 LGHDT and CDR2 YNNKEL (reference sequence). V dropped 4 bases and J dropped 2 bases, with 14 bases sitting between them. The CDR3 extends over 15 amino acids. The CDR3 DNA follows: TGTGCCAGCAGCCTCCGCGGGGGCCGACAAGAGACCCAGTACTTC. Translated: CASSLRGGRQETQYF.